The present entry profiles one T cell receptor (beta chain) with its context. Its target is unknown. This record comes from a study of blood T cells in healthy people across ages. The study's findings and limits: In older individuals, TCR beta diversity per million T cells was lower, falling roughly linearly with age.

A second PCR of 7 to 11 cycles used a sample-barcoded 5' primer and a J-beta primer mix. Each CDR3 protein is one row after TCRdb ran MiXCR on the 5' RACE reads. The repertoire holds fewer than 600,000 distinct CDR3 sequences, about 29% seen once, with approximately 3.5% in the top ten. V lost 5 bases, J lost 3 bases, and 16 bases lay in between. CDR3 length: 15 amino acids. The V gene's germline CDR1 is SEHNR and CDR2 FQNEAQ (reference sequence). These data also featured in a second study, about T cells of mothers and their children.

The specimen was blood. The receptor was isolated from a boy aged 2 to 10 in good health. The rearrangement uses TRBV7-9 and TRBJ2-5; a possible D gene is TRBD1 (8 bases). The DNA of the CDR3 is TGTGCCAGCAGCATAATACAGGGGGGGAAAGAGACCCAGTACTTC. Its protein product is CASSIIQGGKETQYF. Complete variable domain (other parts from reference TRBV7-9 and TRBJ2-5): DTGVSQNPRHKITKRGQNVTFRCDPISEHNRLYWYRQTLGQGPEFLTYFQNEAQLEKSRLLSDRFSAERPKGSFSTLEIQRTEQGDSAMYLCASSIIQGGKETQYFGPGTRLLVL.